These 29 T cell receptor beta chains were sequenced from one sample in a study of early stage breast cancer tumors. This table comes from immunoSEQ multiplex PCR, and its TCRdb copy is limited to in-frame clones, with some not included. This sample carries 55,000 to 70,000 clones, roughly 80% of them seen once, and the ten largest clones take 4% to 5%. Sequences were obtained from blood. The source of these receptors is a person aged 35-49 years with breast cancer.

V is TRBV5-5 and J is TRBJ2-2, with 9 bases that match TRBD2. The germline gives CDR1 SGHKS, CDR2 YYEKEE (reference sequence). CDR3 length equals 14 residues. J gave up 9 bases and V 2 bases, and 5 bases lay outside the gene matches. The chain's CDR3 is CASSFNLAGRELFF. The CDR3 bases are TGTGCCAGCAGCTTTAACCTAGCGGGACGGGAGCTGTTTTTT. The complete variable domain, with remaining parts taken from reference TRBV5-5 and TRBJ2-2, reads DAGVTQSPTHLIKTRGQQVTLRCSPISGHKSVSWYQQVLGQGPQFIFQYYEKEERGRGNFPDRFSARQFPNYSSELNVNALLLGDSALYLCASSFNLAGRELFFGEGSRLTVL.

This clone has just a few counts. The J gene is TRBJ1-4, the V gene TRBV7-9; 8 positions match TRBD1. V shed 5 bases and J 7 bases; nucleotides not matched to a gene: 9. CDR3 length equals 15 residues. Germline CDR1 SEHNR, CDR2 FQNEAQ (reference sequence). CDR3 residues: CASSERTGRPEKLFF. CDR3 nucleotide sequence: TGTGCCAGCAGCGAGAGGACAGGGCGACCTGAAAAACTGTTTTTT. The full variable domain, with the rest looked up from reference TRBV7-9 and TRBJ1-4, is DTGVSQNPRHKITKRGQNVTFRCDPISEHNRLYWYRQTLGQGPEFLTYFQNEAQLEKSRLLSDRFSAERPKGSFSTLEIQRTEQGDSAMYLCASSERTGRPEKLFFGSGTQLSVL.

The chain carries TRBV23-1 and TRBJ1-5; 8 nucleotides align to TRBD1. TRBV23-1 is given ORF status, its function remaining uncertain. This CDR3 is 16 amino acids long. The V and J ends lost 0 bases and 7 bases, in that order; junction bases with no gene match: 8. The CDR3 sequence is CASSQSSQGAEQPQHF. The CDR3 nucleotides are TGCGCCAGCAGTCAATCGTCGCAGGGGGCGGAGCAGCCCCAGCATTTT.

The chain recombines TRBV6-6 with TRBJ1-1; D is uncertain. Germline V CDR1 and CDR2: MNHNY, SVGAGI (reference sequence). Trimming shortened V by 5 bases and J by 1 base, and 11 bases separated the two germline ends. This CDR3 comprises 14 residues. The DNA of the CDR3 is TGTGCCAGCAGTACCCCCGCAGCGAACACTGAAGCTTTCTTT. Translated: CASSTPAANTEAFF.

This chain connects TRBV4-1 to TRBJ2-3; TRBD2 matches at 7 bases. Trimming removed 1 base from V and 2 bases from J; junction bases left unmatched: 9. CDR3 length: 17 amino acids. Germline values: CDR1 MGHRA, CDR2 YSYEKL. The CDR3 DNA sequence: TGCGCCAGCAGCCAAGCATCAAGCGGGGAATACACAGATACGCAGTATTTT. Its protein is CASSQASSGEYTDTQYF.

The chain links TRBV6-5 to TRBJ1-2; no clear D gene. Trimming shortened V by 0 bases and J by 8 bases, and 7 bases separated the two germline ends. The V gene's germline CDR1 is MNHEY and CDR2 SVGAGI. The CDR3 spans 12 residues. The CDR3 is CASSYSGVGYTF. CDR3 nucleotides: TGTGCCAGCAGTTACTCTGGGGTCGGCTACACCTTC.

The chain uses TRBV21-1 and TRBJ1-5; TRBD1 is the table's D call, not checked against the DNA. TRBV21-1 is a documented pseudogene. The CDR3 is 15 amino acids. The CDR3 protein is CASRTPRVSNQPQHF. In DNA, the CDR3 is TGTGCCAGCAGAACCCCCAGGGTTAGCAATCAGCCCCAGCATTTT.

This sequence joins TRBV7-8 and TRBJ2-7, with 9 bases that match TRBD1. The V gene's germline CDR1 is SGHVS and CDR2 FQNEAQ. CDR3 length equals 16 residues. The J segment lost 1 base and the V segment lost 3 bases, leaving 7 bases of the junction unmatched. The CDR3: CASSFSTGGKSYEQYF. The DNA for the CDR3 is TGTGCCAGCAGCTTTTCGACAGGGGGGAAGTCCTACGAGCAGTACTTC.

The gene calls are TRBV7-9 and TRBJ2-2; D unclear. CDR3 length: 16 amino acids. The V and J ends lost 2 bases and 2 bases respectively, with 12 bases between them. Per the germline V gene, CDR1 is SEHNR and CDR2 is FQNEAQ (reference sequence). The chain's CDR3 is CASSLLVQINTGELFF. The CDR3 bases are TGTGCCAGCAGCTTATTGGTACAGATTAACACCGGGGAGCTGTTTTTT.

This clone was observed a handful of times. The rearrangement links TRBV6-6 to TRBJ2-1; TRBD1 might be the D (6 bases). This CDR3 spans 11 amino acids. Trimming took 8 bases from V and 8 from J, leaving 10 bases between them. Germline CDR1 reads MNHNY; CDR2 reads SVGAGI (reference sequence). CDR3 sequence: CASLTGHEQFF. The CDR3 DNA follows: TGTGCCAGCCTTACAGGGCATGAGCAGTTCTTC.

CDR3 residues: CASGTGAETQYF. The CDR3 nucleotides read TGTGCTAGTGGCACCGGGGCAGAGACCCAGTACTTC. This rearrangement joins TRBV12-5 to TRBJ2-5, with D perhaps given as TRBD1 or TRBD2 (5 bases each). Germline V gene lookup returns CDR1 LGHNT and CDR2 FRNRAP. The ends were cut back, 6 bases at V and 4 bases at J, with 9 bases in the middle. CDR3 length equals 12 residues.

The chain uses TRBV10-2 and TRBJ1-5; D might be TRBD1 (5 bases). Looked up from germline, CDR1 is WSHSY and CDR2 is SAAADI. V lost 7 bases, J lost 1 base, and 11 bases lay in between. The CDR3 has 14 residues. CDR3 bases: TGCGCCAGCAATAAGGCAGGGAGCAATCAGCCCCAGCATTTT. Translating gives CASNKAGSNQPQHF.

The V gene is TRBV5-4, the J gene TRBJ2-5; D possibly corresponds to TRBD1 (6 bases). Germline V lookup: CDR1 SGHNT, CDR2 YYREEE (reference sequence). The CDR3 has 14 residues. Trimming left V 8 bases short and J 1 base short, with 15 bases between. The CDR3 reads CASFSGGRQETQYF. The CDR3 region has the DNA TGTGCCAGTTTTAGTGGGGGCCGCCAAGAGACCCAGTACTTC.

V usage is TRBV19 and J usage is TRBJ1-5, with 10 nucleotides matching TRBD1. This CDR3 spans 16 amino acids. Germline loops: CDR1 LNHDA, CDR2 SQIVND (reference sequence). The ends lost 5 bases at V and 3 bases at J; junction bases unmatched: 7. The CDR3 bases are TGTGCCAGTAGTCCCCGGGACAGGGGTTACAATCAGCCCCAGCATTTT. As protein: CASSPRDRGYNQPQHF.

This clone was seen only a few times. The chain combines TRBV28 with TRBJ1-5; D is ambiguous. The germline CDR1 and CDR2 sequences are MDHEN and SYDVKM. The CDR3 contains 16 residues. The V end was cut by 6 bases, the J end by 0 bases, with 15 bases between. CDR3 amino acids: CASSQLAQVSNQPQHF. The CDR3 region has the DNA TGTGCCAGCAGCCAACTCGCTCAGGTTAGCAATCAGCCCCAGCATTTT. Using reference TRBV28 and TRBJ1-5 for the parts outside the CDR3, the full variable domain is DVKVTQSSRYLVKRTGEKVFLECVQDMDHENMFWYRQDPGLGLRLIYFSYDVKMKEKGDIPEGYSVSREKKERFSLILESASTNQTSMYLCASSQLAQVSNQPQHFGDGTRLSIL.

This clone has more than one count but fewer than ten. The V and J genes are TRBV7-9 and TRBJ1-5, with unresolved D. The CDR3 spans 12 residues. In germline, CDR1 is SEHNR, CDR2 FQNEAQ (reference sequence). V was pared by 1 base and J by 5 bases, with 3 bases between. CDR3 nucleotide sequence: TGTGCCAGCAGCTTAGAGGATCAGCCCCAGCATTTT. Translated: CASSLEDQPQHF. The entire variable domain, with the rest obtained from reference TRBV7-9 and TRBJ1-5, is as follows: DTGVSQNPRHKITKRGQNVTFRCDPISEHNRLYWYRQTLGQGPEFLTYFQNEAQLEKSRLLSDRFSAERPKGSFSTLEIQRTEQGDSAMYLCASSLEDQPQHFGDGTRLSIL.

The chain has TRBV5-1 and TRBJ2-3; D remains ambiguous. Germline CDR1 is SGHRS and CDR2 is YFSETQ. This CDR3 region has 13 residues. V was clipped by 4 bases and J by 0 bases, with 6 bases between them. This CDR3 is CASSDDSTDTQYF. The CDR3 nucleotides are TGCGCCAGCAGCGACGATAGCACAGATACGCAGTATTTT.

DNA of the CDR3: TGTGCCAGCAGTTACCCCCCTACAGGGGGAAACACCATATATTTT. It specifies CASSYPPTGGNTIYF. This chain connects TRBV6-6 to TRBJ1-3, with a weak D call TRBD1 (6 bases). Trimming removed 2 bases from V and 4 bases from J, with 12 bases in between. CDR1 is MNHNY, CDR2 SVGAGI, per germline (reference sequence). This CDR3 has 15 amino acids.

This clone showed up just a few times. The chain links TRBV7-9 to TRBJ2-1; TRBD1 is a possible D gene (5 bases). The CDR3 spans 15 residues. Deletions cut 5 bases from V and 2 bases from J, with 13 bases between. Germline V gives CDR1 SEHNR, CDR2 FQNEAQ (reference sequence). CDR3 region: CASSLKGSTYNEQFF. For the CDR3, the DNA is TGTGCCAGCAGCCTCAAGGGGTCCACCTACAATGAGCAGTTCTTC.

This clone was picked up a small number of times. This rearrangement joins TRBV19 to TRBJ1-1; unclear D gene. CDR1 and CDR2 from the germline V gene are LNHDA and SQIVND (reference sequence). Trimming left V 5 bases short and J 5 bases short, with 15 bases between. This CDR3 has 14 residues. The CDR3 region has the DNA TGTGCCAGTAGTCCCCCAGGAGTAAGGACTGAAGCTTTCTTT. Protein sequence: CASSPPGVRTEAFF.

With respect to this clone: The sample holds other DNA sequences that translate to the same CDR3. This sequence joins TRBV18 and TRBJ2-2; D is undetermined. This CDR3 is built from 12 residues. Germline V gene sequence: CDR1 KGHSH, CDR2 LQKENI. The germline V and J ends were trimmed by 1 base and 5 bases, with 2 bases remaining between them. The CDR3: CASSPQTGELFF. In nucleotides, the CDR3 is TGTGCCAGCTCACCACAGACCGGGGAGCTGTTTTTT. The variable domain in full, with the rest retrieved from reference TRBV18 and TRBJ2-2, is NAGVMQNPRHLVRRRGQEARLRCSPMKGHSHVYWYRQLPEEGLKFMVYLQKENIIDESGMPKERFSAEFPKEGPSILRIQQVVRGDSAAYFCASSPQTGELFFGEGSRLTVL.

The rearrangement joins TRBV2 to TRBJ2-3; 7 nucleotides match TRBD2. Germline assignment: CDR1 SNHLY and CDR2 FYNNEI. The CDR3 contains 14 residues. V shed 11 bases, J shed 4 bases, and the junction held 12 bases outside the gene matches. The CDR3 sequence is CAGSVAGVSDTQYF. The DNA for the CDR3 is TGTGCCGGATCGGTCGCGGGAGTCTCAGATACGCAGTATTTT.

CDR3 sequence reads: CASSQINLGQETQYF. Here the CDR3 DNA reads TGTGCCAGCAGCCAGATTAACCTAGGTCAAGAGACCCAGTACTTC. The chain uses TRBV5-4 and TRBJ2-5; D ambiguous. Per the germline V gene, CDR1 is SGHNT and CDR2 is YYREEE (reference sequence). There are 15 residues in the CDR3. Trimming pared 4 bases from V and 2 bases from J, leaving 15 bases between.

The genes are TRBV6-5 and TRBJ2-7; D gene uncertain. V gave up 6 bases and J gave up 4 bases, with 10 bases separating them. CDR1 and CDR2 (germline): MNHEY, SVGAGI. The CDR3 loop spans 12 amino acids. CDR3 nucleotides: TGTGCCAGCAGACAGATGGGATACGAGCAGTACTTC. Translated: CASRQMGYEQYF.

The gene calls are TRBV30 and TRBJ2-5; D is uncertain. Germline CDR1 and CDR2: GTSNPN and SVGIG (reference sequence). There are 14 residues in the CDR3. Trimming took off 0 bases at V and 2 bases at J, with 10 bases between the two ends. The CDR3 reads CAWSVLWQQETQYF. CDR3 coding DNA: TGTGCCTGGAGTGTACTCTGGCAGCAAGAGACCCAGTACTTC.

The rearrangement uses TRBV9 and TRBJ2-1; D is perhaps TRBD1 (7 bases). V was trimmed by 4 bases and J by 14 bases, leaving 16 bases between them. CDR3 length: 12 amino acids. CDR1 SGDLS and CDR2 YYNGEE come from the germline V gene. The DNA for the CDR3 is TGTGCCAGCAGCTCACAGACAGGGAGGAAGTTCTTC. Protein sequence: CASSSQTGRKFF.

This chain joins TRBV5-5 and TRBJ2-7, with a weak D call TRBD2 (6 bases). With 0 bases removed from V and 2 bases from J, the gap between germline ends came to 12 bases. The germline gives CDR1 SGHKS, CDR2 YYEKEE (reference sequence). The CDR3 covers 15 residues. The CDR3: CASSLAGEAPYEQYF. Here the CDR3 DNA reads TGTGCCAGCAGCTTGGCCGGGGAGGCCCCCTACGAGCAGTACTTC.

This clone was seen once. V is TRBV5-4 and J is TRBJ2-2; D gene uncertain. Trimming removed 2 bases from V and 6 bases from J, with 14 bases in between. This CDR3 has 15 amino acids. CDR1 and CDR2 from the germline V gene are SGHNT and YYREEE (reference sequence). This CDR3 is CASSLYGSRPGELFF. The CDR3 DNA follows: TGTGCCAGCAGCTTATATGGTAGCCGACCCGGGGAGCTGTTTTTT.

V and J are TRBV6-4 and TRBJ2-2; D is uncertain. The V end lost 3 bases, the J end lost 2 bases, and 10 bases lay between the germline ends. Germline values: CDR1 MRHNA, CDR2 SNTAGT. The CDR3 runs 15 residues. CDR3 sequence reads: CASSDETENTGELFF. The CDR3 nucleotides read TGTGCCAGCAGTGATGAGACTGAAAACACCGGGGAGCTGTTTTTT.